These 4 T cell receptor beta chains were sequenced from one sample in a study of vaccination effects on CD4 cells after COVID-19. Assay: immunoSEQ multiplex PCR; the TCRdb copy retains only in-frame clones and omits some. Of tens of thousands of clones in the sample, around 75% were seen once. Peptide-pool stimulation followed by sequencing identified expanded antigen-specific CD4+ clonotypes in the ViraFEST assay. At the end of about ten days of culture, CD4+ T cells were isolated. Having tested negative for nucleocapsid antibodies, the vaccine recipients showed no prior SARS-CoV-2 infection. Their specific antigens are unknown. The input for sequencing was CD4+ T cells from PBMCs cultured with HCoV-NL63 spike peptides, taken before COVID-19 vaccination. These TCRs come from a human donor who received a COVID-19 vaccine.

The J gene is TRBJ2-7, the V gene TRBV28; D is unclear. Germline V gene sequence: CDR1 MDHEN, CDR2 SYDVKM. V was trimmed by 6 bases and J by 6 bases, leaving 12 bases between them. This CDR3 has 12 residues. The CDR3 DNA is TGTGCCAGCAGCAACTATCTAGGCGAGCAGTACTTC. Its translation is CASSNYLGEQYF.

The chain employs TRBV2 and TRBJ1-1, with D uncertain. V lost 4 bases and J lost 0, with 6 bases in between. CDR1 is SNHLY and CDR2 is FYNNEI in the germline V gene. The CDR3 length is 13 residues. CDR3 nucleotides: TGTGCCAGCAGTGCTGGTTTGAACACTGAAGCTTTCTTT. Translation gives CASSAGLNTEAFF.

J is TRBJ2-2 and V is TRBV14, with D unresolved. Deletions cut 7 bases from V and 2 bases from J, with 8 bases between. The CDR3 is 13 amino acids. Germline CDR1 is SGHDN and CDR2 is FVKESK. CDR3 sequence reads: CASTNINTGELFF. The CDR3 nucleotides are TGTGCCAGCACAAATATAAACACCGGGGAGCTGTTTTTT.

This chain connects TRBV6-1 to TRBJ2-1; 9 nucleotides align to TRBD2. CDR1 and CDR2 from the germline V gene are MNHNS and SASEGT. The CDR3 covers 18 residues. The trim removed 2 bases at V and 5 bases at J, leaving 13 bases unmatched. CDR3 sequence reads: CASSEPRGGGGADNEQFF. CDR3 DNA sequence: TGTGCCAGCAGTGAACCGCGAGGGGGCGGGGGGGCAGACAATGAGCAGTTCTTC.